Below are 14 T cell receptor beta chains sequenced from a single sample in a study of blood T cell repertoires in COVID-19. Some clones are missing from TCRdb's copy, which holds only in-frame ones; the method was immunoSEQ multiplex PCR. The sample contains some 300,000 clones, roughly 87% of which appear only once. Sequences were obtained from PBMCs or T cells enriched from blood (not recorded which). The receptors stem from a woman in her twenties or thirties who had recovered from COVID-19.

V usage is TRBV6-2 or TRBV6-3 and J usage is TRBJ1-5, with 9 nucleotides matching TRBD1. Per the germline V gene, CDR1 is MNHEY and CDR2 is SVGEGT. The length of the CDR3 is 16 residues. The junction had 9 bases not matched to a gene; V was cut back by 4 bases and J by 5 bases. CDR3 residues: CASSSRGQGIDQPQHF. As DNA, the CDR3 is TGTGCCAGCAGTTCAAGGGGACAGGGAATCGATCAGCCCCAGCATTTT.

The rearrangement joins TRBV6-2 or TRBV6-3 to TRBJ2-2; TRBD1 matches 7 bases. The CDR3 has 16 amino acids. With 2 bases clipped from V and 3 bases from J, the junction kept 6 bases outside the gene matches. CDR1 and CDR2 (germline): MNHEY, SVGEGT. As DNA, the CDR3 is TGTGCCAGCAGTTACGCAAACAGGGGCTACACCGGGGAGCTGTTTTTT. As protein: CASSYANRGYTGELFF.

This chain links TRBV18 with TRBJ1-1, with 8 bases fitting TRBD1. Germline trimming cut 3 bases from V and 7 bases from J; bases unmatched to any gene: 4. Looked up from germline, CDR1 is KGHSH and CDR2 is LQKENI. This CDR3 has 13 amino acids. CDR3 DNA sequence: TGTGCCAGCTCACCTCGGACAGGGCGTGAAGCTTTCTTT. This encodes CASSPRTGREAFF.

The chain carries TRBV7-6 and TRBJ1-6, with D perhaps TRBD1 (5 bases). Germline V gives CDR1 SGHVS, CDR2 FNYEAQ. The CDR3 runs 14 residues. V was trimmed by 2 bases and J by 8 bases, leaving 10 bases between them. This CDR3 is CASSLKGRDSPLHF. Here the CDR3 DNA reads TGTGCCAGCAGCTTAAAAGGCAGGGATTCACCCCTCCACTTT.

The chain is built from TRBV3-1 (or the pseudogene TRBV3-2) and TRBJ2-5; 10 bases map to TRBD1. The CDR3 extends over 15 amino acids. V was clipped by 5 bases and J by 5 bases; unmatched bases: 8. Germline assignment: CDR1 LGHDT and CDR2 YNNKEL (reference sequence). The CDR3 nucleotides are TGTGCCAGCAGCTCACCGGGACAGGGGCGCGAGACCCAGTACTTC. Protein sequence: CASSSPGQGRETQYF.

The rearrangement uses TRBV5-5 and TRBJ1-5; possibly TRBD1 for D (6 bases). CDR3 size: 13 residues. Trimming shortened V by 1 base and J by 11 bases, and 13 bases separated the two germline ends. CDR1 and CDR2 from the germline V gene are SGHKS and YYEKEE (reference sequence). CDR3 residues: CASSLRIGTTQHF. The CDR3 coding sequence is TGTGCCAGCAGCTTGCGGATTGGGACAACCCAGCATTTT.

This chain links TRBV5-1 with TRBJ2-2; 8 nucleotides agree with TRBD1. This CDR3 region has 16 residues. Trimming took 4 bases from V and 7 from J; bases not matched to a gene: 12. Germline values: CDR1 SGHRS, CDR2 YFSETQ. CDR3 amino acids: CASSHKGQGRSGELFF. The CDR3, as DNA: TGCGCCAGCAGCCATAAAGGACAGGGAAGAAGCGGGGAGCTGTTTTTT.

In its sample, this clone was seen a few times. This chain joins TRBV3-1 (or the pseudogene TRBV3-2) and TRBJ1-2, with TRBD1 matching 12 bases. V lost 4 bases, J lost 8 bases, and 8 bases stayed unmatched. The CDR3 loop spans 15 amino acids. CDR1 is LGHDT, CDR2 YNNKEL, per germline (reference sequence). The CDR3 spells CASSPPGTGGRGYTF. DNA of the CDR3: TGTGCCAGCAGCCCTCCCGGGACAGGGGGCAGGGGCTACACCTTC.

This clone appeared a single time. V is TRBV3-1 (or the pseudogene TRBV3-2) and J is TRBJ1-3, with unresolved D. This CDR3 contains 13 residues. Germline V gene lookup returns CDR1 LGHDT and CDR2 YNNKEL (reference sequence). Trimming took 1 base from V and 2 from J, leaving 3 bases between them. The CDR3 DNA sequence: TGTGCCAGCAGCCAAGCCACTGGAAACACCATATATTTT. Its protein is CASSQATGNTIYF.

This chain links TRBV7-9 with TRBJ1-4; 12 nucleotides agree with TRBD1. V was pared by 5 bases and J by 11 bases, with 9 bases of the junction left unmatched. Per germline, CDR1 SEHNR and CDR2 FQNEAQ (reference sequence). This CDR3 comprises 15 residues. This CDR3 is CASSPTGQGAAKLFF. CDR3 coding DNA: TGTGCCAGCAGCCCGACGGGACAGGGGGCGGCGAAACTGTTTTTT.

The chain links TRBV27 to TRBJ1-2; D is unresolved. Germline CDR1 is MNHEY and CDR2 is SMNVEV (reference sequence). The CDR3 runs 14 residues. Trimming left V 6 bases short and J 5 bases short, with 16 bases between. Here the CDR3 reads CASRPDGFRYGYTF. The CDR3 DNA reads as TGTGCCAGCAGGCCAGACGGGTTTCGATATGGCTACACCTTC.

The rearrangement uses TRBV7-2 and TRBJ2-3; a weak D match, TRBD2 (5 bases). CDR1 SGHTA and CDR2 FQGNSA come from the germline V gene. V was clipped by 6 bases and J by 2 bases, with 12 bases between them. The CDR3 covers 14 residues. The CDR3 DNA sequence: TGTGCCAGCAGATCCTGGGGAGACACAGATACGCAGTATTTT. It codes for CASRSWGDTDTQYF.

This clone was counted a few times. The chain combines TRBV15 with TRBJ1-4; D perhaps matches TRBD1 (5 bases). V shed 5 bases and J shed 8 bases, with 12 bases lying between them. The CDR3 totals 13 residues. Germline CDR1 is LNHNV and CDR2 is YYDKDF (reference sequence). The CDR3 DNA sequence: TGTGCCACCAGCCGGGGGGACGACGAAAAACTGTTTTTT. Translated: CATSRGDDEKLFF.

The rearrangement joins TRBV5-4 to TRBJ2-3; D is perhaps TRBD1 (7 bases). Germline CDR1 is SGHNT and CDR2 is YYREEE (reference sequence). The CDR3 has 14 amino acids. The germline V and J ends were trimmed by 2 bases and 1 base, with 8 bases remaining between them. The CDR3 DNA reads TGTGCCAGCAGCTTCAGGGGGGGCACAGATACGCAGTATTTT. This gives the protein CASSFRGGTDTQYF.